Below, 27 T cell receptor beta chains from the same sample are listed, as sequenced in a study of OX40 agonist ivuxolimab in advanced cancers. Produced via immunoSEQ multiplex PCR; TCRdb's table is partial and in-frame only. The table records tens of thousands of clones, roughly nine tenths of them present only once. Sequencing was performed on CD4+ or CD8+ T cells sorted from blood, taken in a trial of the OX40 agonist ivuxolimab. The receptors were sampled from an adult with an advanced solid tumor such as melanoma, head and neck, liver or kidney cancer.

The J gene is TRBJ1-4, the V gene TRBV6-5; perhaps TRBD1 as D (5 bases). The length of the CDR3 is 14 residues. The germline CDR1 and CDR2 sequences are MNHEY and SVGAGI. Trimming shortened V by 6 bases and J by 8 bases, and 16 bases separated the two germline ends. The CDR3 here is CASRPTGRGEKLFF. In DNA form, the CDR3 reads TGTGCCAGCAGACCTACGGGACGAGGGGAAAAACTGTTTTTT.

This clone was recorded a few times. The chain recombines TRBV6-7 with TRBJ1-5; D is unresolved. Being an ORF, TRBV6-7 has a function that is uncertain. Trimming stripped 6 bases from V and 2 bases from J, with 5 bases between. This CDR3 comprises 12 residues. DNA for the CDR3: TGTGCCAGCAGGGGTCGCAATCAGCCCCAGCATTTT. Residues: CASRGRNQPQHF.

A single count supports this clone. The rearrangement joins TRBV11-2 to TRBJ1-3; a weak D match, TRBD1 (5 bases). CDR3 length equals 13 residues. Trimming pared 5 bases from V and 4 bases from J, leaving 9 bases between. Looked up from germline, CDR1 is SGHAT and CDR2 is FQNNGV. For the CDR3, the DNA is TGTGCCAGCAGCCCGGACACGGGAAACACCATATATTTT. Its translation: CASSPDTGNTIYF.

CDR3 region: CASSPDPAGPDTQYF. CDR3 nucleotide sequence: TGTGCCAGCTCTCCGGACCCCGCCGGTCCAGATACGCAGTATTTT. This sequence joins TRBV18 and TRBJ2-3; D is unresolved. V lost 6 bases, J lost 4 bases, and 17 bases lay in between. CDR1 and CDR2 (germline): KGHSH, LQKENI. The CDR3 spans 15 residues.

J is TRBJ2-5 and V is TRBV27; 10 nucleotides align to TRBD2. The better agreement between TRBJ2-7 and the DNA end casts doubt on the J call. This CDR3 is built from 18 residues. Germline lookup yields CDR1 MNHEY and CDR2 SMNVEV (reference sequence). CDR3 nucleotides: TGTGCCAGCAGTTTAGGGCGAGCGGGAGGGCCGTATCGCTACGAGCAGTACTTC. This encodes CASSLGRAGGPYRYEQYF.

DNA of the CDR3: TGTGCCAGCAGTGACTGGCAGGGGAACTACGAGCAGTACTTC. It encodes CASSDWQGNYEQYF. This chain connects TRBV2 to TRBJ2-7; TRBD1 is a possible D gene (6 bases). From germline, CDR1 is SNHLY and CDR2 FYNNEI. The CDR3 sequence is 14 residues long. V was trimmed by 3 bases and J by 3 bases, leaving 12 bases between them.

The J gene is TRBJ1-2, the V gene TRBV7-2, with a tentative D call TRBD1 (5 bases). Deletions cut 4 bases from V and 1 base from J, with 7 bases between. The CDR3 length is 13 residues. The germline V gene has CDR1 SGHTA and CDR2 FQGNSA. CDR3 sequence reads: CASSSGRNYGYTF. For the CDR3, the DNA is TGTGCCAGCAGCTCGGGACGTAACTATGGCTACACCTTC.

CDR3 sequence reads: CASSIPVADTEAFF. The CDR3 DNA reads TGTGCCAGCAGCATACCGGTGGCGGACACTGAAGCTTTCTTT. The chain is built from TRBV11-2 and TRBJ1-1; no clear D gene. CDR3 size: 14 residues. In germline, CDR1 is SGHAT, CDR2 FQNNGV. The V gene lost 5 bases and the J gene lost 3 bases, with 13 bases spanning the gap.

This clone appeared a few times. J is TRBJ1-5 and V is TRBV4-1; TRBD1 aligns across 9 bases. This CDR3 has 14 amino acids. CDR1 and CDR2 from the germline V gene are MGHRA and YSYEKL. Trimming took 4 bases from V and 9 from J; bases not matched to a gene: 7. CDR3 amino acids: CASSLGQGKPPQHF. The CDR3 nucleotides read TGCGCCAGCAGCCTCGGACAGGGGAAGCCGCCCCAGCATTTT.

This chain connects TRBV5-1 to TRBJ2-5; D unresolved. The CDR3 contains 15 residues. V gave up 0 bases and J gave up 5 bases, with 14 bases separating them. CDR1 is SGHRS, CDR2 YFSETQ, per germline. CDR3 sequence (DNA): TGCGCCAGCAGCTTGGCCGCCGGTATGGTGGAGACCCAGTACTTC. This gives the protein CASSLAAGMVETQYF.

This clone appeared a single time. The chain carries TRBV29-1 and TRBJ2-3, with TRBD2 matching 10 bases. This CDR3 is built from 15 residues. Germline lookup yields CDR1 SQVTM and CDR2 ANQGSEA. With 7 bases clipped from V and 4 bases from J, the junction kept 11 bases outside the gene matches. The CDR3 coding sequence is TGCAGCGCTGAGTCTAGCGGGAGTACGGCAGATACGCAGTATTTT. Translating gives CSAESSGSTADTQYF.

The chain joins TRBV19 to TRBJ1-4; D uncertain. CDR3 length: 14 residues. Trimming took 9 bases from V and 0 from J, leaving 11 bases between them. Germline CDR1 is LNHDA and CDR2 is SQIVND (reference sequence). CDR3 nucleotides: TGTGCCAGCAGTCCCCCTGCAACTAATGAAAAACTGTTTTTT. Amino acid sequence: CASSPPATNEKLFF.

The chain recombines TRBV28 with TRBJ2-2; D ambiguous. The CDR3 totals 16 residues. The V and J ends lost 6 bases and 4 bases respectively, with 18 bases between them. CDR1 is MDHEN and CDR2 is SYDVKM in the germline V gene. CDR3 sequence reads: CASRPTRYGFTGELFF. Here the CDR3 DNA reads TGTGCCAGCAGACCTACTCGATATGGGTTCACCGGGGAGCTGTTTTTT.

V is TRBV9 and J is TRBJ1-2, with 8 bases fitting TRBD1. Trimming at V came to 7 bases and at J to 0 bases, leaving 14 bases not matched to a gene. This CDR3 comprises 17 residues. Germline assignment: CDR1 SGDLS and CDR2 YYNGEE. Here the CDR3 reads CASSLWAGGLANYGYTF. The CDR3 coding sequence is TGTGCCAGCTCCTTATGGGCAGGGGGCCTAGCTAACTATGGCTACACCTTC.

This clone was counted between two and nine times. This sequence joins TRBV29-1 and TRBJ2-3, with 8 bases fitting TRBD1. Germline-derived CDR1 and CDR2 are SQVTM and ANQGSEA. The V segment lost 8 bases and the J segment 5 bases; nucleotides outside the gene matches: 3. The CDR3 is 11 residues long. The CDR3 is CSPGTGDTQYF. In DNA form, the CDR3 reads TGCAGCCCTGGGACAGGAGATACGCAGTATTTT.

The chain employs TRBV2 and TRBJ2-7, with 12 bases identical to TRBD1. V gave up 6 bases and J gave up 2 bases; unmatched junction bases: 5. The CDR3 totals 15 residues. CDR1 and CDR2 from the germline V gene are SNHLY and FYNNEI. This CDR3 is CASRRGTGGAYEQYF. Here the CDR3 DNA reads TGTGCCAGCAGACGTGGGACAGGGGGCGCCTACGAGCAGTACTTC.

CDR3: CASRGPLYEQYF. The DNA for the CDR3 is TGTGCCAGCCGGGGGCCCCTCTACGAGCAGTACTTC. This chain connects TRBV28 to TRBJ2-7; the D gene could be TRBD1 or TRBD2 (6 bases each). Germline V gene data show CDR1 as MDHEN and CDR2 as SYDVKM. This CDR3 contains 12 residues. Trimming shortened V by 8 bases and J by 3 bases, and 11 bases separated the two germline ends.

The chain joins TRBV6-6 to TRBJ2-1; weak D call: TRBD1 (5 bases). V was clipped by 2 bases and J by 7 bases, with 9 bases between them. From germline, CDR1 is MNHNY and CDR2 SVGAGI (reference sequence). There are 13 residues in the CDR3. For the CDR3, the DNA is TGTGCCAGCAGTTACACAGGCTCAAATGAGCAGTTCTTC. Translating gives CASSYTGSNEQFF.

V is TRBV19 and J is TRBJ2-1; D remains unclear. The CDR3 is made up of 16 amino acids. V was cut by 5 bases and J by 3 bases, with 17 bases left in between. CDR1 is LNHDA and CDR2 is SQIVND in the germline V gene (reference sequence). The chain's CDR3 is CASSGFRDGNYNEQFF. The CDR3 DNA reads TGTGCCAGTAGTGGCTTTAGAGACGGAAACTACAATGAGCAGTTCTTC.

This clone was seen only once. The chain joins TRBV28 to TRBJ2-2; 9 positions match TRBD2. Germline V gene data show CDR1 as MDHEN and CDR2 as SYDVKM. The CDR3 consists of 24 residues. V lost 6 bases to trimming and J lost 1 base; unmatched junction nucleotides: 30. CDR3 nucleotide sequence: TGTGCCAGCAGGCCGCGATTAAGGGGCCGGGGGACTAGCCCACTAAGTAAGAACACCGGGGAGCTGTTTTTT. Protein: CASRPRLRGRGTSPLSKNTGELFF.

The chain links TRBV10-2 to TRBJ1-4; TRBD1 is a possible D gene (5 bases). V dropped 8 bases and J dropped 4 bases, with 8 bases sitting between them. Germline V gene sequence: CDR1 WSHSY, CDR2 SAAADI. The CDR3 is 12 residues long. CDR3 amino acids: CASWDGNEKLFF. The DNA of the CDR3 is TGCGCCAGCTGGGACGGTAATGAAAAACTGTTTTTT.

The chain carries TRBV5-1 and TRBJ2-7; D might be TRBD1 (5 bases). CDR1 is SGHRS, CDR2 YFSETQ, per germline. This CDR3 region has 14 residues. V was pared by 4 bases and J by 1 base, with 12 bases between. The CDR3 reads CASSPRPGSYEQYF. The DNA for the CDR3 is TGCGCCAGCAGCCCACGCCCAGGGTCCTACGAGCAGTACTTC.

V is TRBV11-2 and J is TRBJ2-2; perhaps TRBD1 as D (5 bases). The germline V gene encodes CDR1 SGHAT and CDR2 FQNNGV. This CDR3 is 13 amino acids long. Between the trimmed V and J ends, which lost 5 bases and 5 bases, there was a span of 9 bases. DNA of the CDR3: TGTGCCAGCAGCCCGACAGAAACCGGGGAGCTGTTTTTT. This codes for CASSPTETGELFF.

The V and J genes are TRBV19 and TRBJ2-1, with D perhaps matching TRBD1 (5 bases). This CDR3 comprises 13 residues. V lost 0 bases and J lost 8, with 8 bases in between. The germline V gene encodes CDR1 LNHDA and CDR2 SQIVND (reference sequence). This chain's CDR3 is CASSIEGAYEQFF. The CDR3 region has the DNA TGTGCCAGTAGTATAGAAGGGGCGTATGAGCAGTTCTTC.

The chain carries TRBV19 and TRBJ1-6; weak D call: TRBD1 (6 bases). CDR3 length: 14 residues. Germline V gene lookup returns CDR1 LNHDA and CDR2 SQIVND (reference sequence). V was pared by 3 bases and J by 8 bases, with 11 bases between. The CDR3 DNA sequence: TGTGCCAGTAGTATTGAGGGGGGGGATTCACCCCTCCACTTT. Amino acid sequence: CASSIEGGDSPLHF.

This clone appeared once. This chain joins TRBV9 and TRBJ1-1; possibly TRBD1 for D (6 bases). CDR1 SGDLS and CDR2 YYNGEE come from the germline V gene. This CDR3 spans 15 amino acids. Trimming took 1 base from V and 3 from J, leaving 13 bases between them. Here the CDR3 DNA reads TGTGCCAGCAGCGTAAGGGCAGGGGAGGACACTGAAGCTTTCTTT. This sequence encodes CASSVRAGEDTEAFF.

The CDR3 nucleotides are TGTGCCAGCAGTCCCACCACCGGCGAGCAGTTCTTC. The encoded protein is CASSPTTGEQFF. The chain employs TRBV6-5 and TRBJ2-1, with D unresolved. Germline assignment: CDR1 MNHEY and CDR2 SVGAGI. V lost 5 bases, J lost 10 bases, and 12 bases lay in between. The CDR3 consists of 12 residues.